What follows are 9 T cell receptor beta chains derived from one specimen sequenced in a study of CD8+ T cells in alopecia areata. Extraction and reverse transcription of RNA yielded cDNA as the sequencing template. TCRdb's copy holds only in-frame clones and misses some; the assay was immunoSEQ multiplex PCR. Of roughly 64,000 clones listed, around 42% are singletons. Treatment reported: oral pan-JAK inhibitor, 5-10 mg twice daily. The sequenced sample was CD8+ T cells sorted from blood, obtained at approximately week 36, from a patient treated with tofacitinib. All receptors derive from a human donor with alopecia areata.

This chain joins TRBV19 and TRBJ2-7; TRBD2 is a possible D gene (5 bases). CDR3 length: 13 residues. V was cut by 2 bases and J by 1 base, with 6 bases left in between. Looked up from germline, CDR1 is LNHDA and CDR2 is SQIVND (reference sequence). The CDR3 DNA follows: TGTGCCAGTAGTATAACGGGATCCTACGAGCAGTACTTC. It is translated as CASSITGSYEQYF.

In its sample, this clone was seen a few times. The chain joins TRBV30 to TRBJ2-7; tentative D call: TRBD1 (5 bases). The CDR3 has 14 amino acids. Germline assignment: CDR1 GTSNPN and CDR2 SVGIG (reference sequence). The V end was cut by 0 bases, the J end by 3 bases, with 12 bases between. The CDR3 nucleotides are TGTGCCTGGAGTGTAGATAGGGGTGGCTACGAGCAGTACTTC. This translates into CAWSVDRGGYEQYF.

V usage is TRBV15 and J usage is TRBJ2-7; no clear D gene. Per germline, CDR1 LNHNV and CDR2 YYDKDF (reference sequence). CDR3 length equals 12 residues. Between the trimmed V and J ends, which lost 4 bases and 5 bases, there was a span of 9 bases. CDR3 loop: CATSTPGNEQYF. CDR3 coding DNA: TGTGCCACCAGCACGCCAGGAAACGAGCAGTACTTC.

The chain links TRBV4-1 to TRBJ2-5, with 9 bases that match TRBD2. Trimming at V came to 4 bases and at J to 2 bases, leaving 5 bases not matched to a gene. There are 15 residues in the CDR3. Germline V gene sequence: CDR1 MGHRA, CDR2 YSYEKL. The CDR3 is CASSPGLALQETQYF. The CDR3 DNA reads TGCGCCAGCAGCCCTGGACTAGCGCTACAAGAGACCCAGTACTTC.

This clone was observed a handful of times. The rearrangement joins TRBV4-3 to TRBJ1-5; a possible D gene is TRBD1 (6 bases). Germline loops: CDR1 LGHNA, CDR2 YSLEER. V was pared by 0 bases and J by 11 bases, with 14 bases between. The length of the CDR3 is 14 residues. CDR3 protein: CASSQDRTVGAQHF. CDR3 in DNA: TGCGCCAGCAGCCAAGATAGGACAGTGGGGGCCCAGCATTTT.

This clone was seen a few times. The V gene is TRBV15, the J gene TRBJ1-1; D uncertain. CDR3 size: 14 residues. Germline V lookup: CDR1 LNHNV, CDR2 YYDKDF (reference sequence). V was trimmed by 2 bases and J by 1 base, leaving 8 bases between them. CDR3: CATSRPQWNTEAFF. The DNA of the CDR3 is TGTGCCACCAGCAGACCACAGTGGAACACTGAAGCTTTCTTT. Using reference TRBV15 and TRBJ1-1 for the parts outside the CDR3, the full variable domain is DAMVIQNPRYQVTQFGKPVTLSCSQTLNHNVMYWYQQKSSQAPKLLFHYYDKDFNNEADTPDNFQSRRPNTSFCFLDIRSPGLGDTAMYLCATSRPQWNTEAFFGQGTRLTVV.

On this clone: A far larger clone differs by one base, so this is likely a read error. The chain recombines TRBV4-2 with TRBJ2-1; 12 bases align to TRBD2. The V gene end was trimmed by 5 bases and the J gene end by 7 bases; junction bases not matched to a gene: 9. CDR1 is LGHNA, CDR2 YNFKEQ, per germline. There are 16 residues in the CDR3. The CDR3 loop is CASSLVPSGRGNEQFF. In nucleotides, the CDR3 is TGTGCCAGCAGCTTGGTTCCTAGCGGGAGGGGGAATGAGCAGTTCTTC.

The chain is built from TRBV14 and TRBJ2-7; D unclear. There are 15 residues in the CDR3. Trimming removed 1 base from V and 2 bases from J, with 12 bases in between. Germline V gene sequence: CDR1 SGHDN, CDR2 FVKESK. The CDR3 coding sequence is TGTGCCAGCAGCCAAGGGATGGCCGGTACCTACGAGCAGTACTTC. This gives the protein CASSQGMAGTYEQYF.

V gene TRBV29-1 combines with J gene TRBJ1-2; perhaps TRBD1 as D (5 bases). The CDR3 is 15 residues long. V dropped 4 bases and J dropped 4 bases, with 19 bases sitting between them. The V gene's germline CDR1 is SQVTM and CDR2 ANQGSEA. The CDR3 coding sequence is TGCAGCGTTGCCGGAGTTGGGGGGATCCCCTATGGCTACACCTTC. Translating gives CSVAGVGGIPYGYTF.